Below, 12 T cell receptor beta chains from the same sample are listed, as sequenced in a study of blood T cell repertoires in COVID-19. Only in-frame clones appear in the TCRdb table, and some are missing; sequencing was by immunoSEQ multiplex PCR. The data hold tens of thousands of clones, with over 75% observed a single time. Source material: peripheral blood. The receptors derive from a human donor in a cohort sampled during active COVID-19.

The chain recombines TRBV27 with TRBJ2-5; 10 bases are a match to TRBD2. This CDR3 contains 19 residues. Losses at the gene ends were 5 bases for V and 2 bases for J; bases not matched to a gene: 17. Germline-derived CDR1 and CDR2 are MNHEY and SMNVEV (reference sequence). The CDR3 DNA sequence: TGTGCCAGCAGTCAGCCCATAGAACCGGGACTAGCGATTCAAGAGACCCAGTACTTC. It is translated as CASSQPIEPGLAIQETQYF.

The rearrangement links TRBV4-1 to TRBJ1-1, with 8 positions matching TRBD1. Per germline, CDR1 MGHRA and CDR2 YSYEKL. With V trimmed by 6 bases and J by 8 bases, 5 bases remained unmatched. CDR3 size: 12 residues. The CDR3, as DNA: TGCGCCAGCAGTCCGACAGGGGTGGAAGCTTTCTTT. Its translation: CASSPTGVEAFF.

The rearrangement joins TRBV5-1 to TRBJ2-5; D gene uncertain. The V gene lost 0 bases and the J gene lost 4 bases, with 10 bases spanning the gap. The CDR3 loop spans 14 amino acids. Per germline, CDR1 SGHRS and CDR2 YFSETQ. The CDR3 region has the DNA TGCGCCAGCAGCTTGGGGAGCCCGAGAGAGACCCAGTACTTC. This gives the protein CASSLGSPRETQYF.

The chain uses TRBV28 and TRBJ1-5, with 9 bases that match TRBD1. The V gene's germline CDR1 is MDHEN and CDR2 SYDVKM. The junction had 15 bases not matched to a gene; V was cut back by 3 bases and J by 0 bases. The CDR3 sequence is 20 residues long. The CDR3 DNA follows: TGTGCCAGCAGTTTCGGTTTTCCGGGACAGGGACTTAGTAGCAATCAGCCCCAGCATTTT. Residues: CASSFGFPGQGLSSNQPQHF. The whole variable domain, remainder taken from reference TRBV28 and TRBJ1-5, is DVKVTQSSRYLVKRTGEKVFLECVQDMDHENMFWYRQDPGLGLRLIYFSYDVKMKEKGDIPEGYSVSREKKERFSLILESASTNQTSMYLCASSFGFPGQGLSSNQPQHFGDGTRLSIL.

The chain combines TRBV21-1 with TRBJ2-1; the table assigns TRBD1, which was not confirmed against the DNA. TRBV21-1 is a listed pseudogene. The CDR3 has 18 amino acids. The CDR3 is CASSKGSGGQGVYNEQFF. The DNA of the CDR3 is TGTGCCAGCAGCAAAGGGAGCGGTGGACAGGGAGTTTACAATGAGCAGTTCTTC.

This chain uses TRBV5-1 with TRBJ2-5, with D tentatively TRBD1 (5 bases). The germline V gene encodes CDR1 SGHRS and CDR2 YFSETQ. Trimming took 0 bases from V and 4 from J, leaving 13 bases between them. The CDR3 runs 15 residues. The CDR3 coding sequence is TGCGCCAGCAGCTTGGCCGGCAGGGTGCTAGAGACCCAGTACTTC. This codes for CASSLAGRVLETQYF.

The chain is built from TRBV4-1 and TRBJ2-1; D is ambiguous. Germline CDR1 reads MGHRA; CDR2 reads YSYEKL. The CDR3 loop spans 15 amino acids. Trimming pared 4 bases from V and 2 bases from J, leaving 12 bases between. Here the CDR3 reads CASSRDIDTYNEQFF. In nucleotides, the CDR3 is TGCGCCAGCAGCCGAGACATAGACACCTACAATGAGCAGTTCTTC.

This clone was observed a few times. The J gene is TRBJ1-6, the V gene TRBV4-2, with 7 bases lining up with TRBD1. The CDR3 contains 15 residues. The germline V gene has CDR1 LGHNA and CDR2 YNFKEQ. The V segment lost 5 bases and the J segment 7 bases; nucleotides outside the gene matches: 8. This chain's CDR3 is CASSFPGTENSPLHF. CDR3 DNA sequence: TGTGCCAGCAGCTTCCCCGGGACAGAAAATTCACCCCTCCACTTT.

This clone showed up just once. The DNA of the CDR3 is TGTGCCAGCAGCCCCATTACGGACAGGGATTATGGCTACACCTTC. Protein product: CASSPITDRDYGYTF. The chain recombines TRBV3-1 (or the pseudogene TRBV3-2) with TRBJ1-2, with 8 bases matching TRBD1. The CDR3 has 15 residues. Losses at the gene ends were 4 bases for V and 5 bases for J; bases not matched to a gene: 9. Per the germline V gene, CDR1 is LGHDT and CDR2 is YNNKEL (reference sequence).

The chain employs TRBV29-1 and TRBJ2-5, with a weak D call TRBD1 (6 bases). V gave up 1 base and J gave up 5 bases, with 20 bases separating them. Germline V gives CDR1 SQVTM, CDR2 ANQGSEA. The CDR3 runs 16 residues. The CDR3 DNA reads as TGCAGCGTTGAAGGGACCTCCGGGACAACTGTTGAGACCCAGTACTTC. Its translation: CSVEGTSGTTVETQYF.

The J gene is TRBJ2-7, the V gene TRBV2; TRBD1 matches 10 bases. The CDR3 has 16 residues. CDR1 is SNHLY and CDR2 is FYNNEI in the germline V gene. Unmatched junction bases numbered 9, after V lost 3 bases and J lost 4 bases. The CDR3 DNA is TGTGCCAGCAGTGATTTCATTGGGGACAGGGGATACGAGCAGTACTTC. It encodes CASSDFIGDRGYEQYF.

The chain links TRBV29-1 to TRBJ2-7, with TRBD1 identical over 9 bases. V lost 4 bases to trimming and J lost 4 bases; unmatched junction nucleotides: 5. The CDR3 has 13 amino acids. Germline V gene data show CDR1 as SQVTM and CDR2 as ANQGSEA. The CDR3 DNA sequence: TGCAGCGTTGCCGGGACAGGGAAGTACGAGCAGTACTTC. Residues: CSVAGTGKYEQYF.